Listed here are 11 T cell receptor beta chains from one sample, sequenced in a study of vaccination and CD4 T cells after COVID-19. Their antigens remain unidentified. Indicated treatment: approximately nine-day PBMC culture with coronavirus spike peptide pools or control peptides (ViraFEST assay). Sequenced with the Oncomine TCR Beta short-read assay was DNA taken from cultured CD4+ T cells. TCRdb redid the calling of the PCR reads with MiXCR, one entry per CDR3 protein. Counted here are fewer than 20,000 distinct CDR3 sequences, 44% occurring once; the ten biggest clones make up less than 9.5%. The material was CD4+ T cells from blood, cultured in vitro, obtained after SARS-CoV-2 vaccination. The receptors here all came from a human donor who had recovered from COVID-19.

The chain recombines TRBV15 with TRBJ2-3, with D perhaps TRBD1 (5 bases). Trimming took off 4 bases at V and 4 bases at J, with 15 bases between the two ends. Germline CDR1 reads LNHNV; CDR2 reads YYDKDF (reference sequence). The CDR3 consists of 15 residues. CDR3 in amino acids: CATSKDWAGSDTQYF. The DNA for the CDR3 is TGTGCCACCAGCAAAGATTGGGCAGGGTCAGATACGCAGTATTTT.

The chain is built from TRBV19 and TRBJ1-3; D unclear. V shed 3 bases and J shed 1 base, with 1 base lying between them. CDR3 length: 12 residues. Germline V CDR1 and CDR2: LNHDA, SQIVND (reference sequence). The CDR3 nucleotides read TGTGCCAGTAGTATTTCTGGAAACACCATATATTTT. This sequence encodes CASSISGNTIYF. Full variable domain (rest looked up from reference TRBV19 and TRBJ1-3): DGGITQSPKYLFRKEGQNVTLSCEQNLNHDAMYWYRQDPGQGLRLIYYSQIVNDFQKGDIAEGYSVSREKKESFPLTVTSAQKNPTAFYLCASSISGNTIYFGEGSWLTVV.

This rearrangement joins TRBV27 to TRBJ2-1, with a possible D match to TRBD2 (6 bases). The CDR3 length is 13 residues. Germline lookup yields CDR1 MNHEY and CDR2 SMNVEV (reference sequence). V was clipped by 4 bases and J by 4 bases, with 8 bases between them. The DNA of the CDR3 is TGTGCCAGCAGTTGGGACTGGTACAATGAGCAGTTCTTC. This sequence encodes CASSWDWYNEQFF.

This clonotype is deemed medium-sized. The rearrangement uses TRBV20-1 and TRBJ2-1, with 7 bases aligning to TRBD2. Germline CDR1 DFQATT, CDR2 SNEGSKA (reference sequence). This CDR3 has 17 amino acids. Trimming at V came to 3 bases and at J to 5 bases, leaving 16 bases not matched to a gene. CDR3 region: CSASDPIVGGPDNEQFF. The CDR3 DNA is TGCAGTGCTAGTGATCCCATTGTGGGAGGGCCGGACAATGAGCAGTTCTTC.

The sample holds a few counts of this clonotype. The V call is TRBV7-3, the J call TRBJ2-7, with 8 bases that match TRBD2. V gave up 1 base and J gave up 1 base; unmatched junction bases: 3. This CDR3 contains 15 residues. The germline V gene encodes CDR1 SGHTA and CDR2 FQGTGA. Here the CDR3 reads CASSLISSGSYEQYF. CDR3 sequence (DNA): TGTGCCAGCAGCTTAATTTCTAGCGGGTCCTACGAGCAGTACTTC. The complete variable domain, with remaining parts taken from reference TRBV7-3 and TRBJ2-7, reads GAGVSQTPSNKVTEKGKYVELRCDPISGHTALYWYRQSLGQGPEFLIYFQGTGAADDSGLPNDRFFAVRPEGSVSTLKIQRTERGDSAVYLCASSLISSGSYEQYFGPGTRLTVT.

This clonotype was seen only a few times. The chain combines TRBV2 with TRBJ1-2, with 7 bases that match TRBD1. Germline loops: CDR1 SNHLY, CDR2 FYNNEI. The CDR3 is made up of 14 amino acids. The V gene end was trimmed by 8 bases and the J gene end by 3 bases; junction bases not matched to a gene: 9. DNA of the CDR3: TGTGCCAGCGGCAGGGGGGAAACCCACTATGGCTACACCTTC. This translates into CASGRGETHYGYTF.

This clonotype has only a few counts. The chain employs TRBV6-1 and TRBJ2-7; 9 nucleotides agree with TRBD2. Germline V gene sequence: CDR1 MNHNS, CDR2 SASEGT. The V gene end was trimmed by 4 bases and the J gene end by 2 bases; junction bases not matched to a gene: 3. CDR3 length: 14 residues. CDR3 DNA: TGTGCCAGCAGTGTAGCGGGAGAGACCTACGAGCAGTACTTC. It encodes CASSVAGETYEQYF.

The J gene is TRBJ1-5, the V gene TRBV5-8, with D perhaps matching TRBD1 (6 bases). Germline V CDR1 and CDR2: SGHTS, YDEGEE. This CDR3 spans 16 amino acids. V lost 0 bases, J lost 4 bases, and 14 bases lay in between. CDR3 loop: CASSLGRITGNQPQHF. The CDR3 DNA reads TGTGCCAGCAGCTTGGGCCGGATCACAGGGAATCAGCCCCAGCATTTT.

J is TRBJ1-1 and V is TRBV10-3, with a tentative D call TRBD1 (6 bases). V was pared by 6 bases and J by 3 bases, with 17 bases between. Germline CDR1 reads ENHRY; CDR2 reads SYGVKD. The CDR3 consists of 15 residues. CDR3 protein: CAIREQGGGDTEAFF. CDR3 in DNA: TGTGCCATCAGAGAACAGGGTGGAGGGGACACTGAAGCTTTCTTT.

This clonotype came up a few times. V usage is TRBV30 and J usage is TRBJ2-7; no reliable D call. This CDR3 comprises 14 residues. The germline V gene has CDR1 GTSNPN and CDR2 SVGIG (reference sequence). Trimming cost V 3 bases and J 0 bases, with 12 bases left between them. CDR3 in DNA: TGTGCCTGGAGAAGACTGACAACCTCCTACGAGCAGTACTTC. Translated: CAWRRLTTSYEQYF.

The chain carries TRBV2 and TRBJ1-1; a possible D gene is TRBD1 (6 bases). The CDR3 has 13 amino acids. The V gene lost 6 bases and the J gene lost 1 base, with 9 bases spanning the gap. The germline CDR1 and CDR2 sequences are SNHLY and FYNNEI. The CDR3 region has the DNA TGTGCCAGCAGGAAACAGGGGAACACTGAAGCTTTCTTT. Encoded protein: CASRKQGNTEAFF.